These T cell receptor beta chains were read from a single sample in a study of blood T cell repertoires in COVID-19. Generated by immunoSEQ multiplex PCR, the TCRdb table keeps only in-frame clones and is missing some. The table includes over 250,000 clones, around 90% detected once. Sequencing was done on a sample of peripheral blood. These receptor sequences come from a man between 50 and 59 years old with acute or convalescent COVID-19. CDR3s include the opening cysteine and the closing phenylalanine or tryptophan. The D gene is left open where the match is weak. Only some rows state a clone size, as once, few, many or a class for expanded clones.

size	V	D	J	CDR3	DNA
NA	TRBV30	TRBD1	TRBJ1-2	CAGGTGSNYGYTF	TGTGCCGGTGGGACAGGGTCAAACTATGGCTACACCTTC
NA	TRBV14	NA	TRBJ2-7	CASSRLSGKDEQYF	TGTGCCAGCAGCCGTCTCTCGGGTAAAGACGAGCAGTACTTC
NA	TRBV19	TRBD1	TRBJ1-4	CASSIGGGQNEKLFF	TGTGCCAGTAGTATCGGAGGGGGCCAAAATGAAAAACTGTTTTTT
NA	TRBV9	TRBD1	TRBJ2-2	CASSVADRGAGELFF	TGTGCCAGCAGCGTAGCGGACAGGGGGGCCGGGGAGCTGTTTTTT
once	TRBV7-2	NA	TRBJ1-2	CASSLQEKGVDYGYTF	TGTGCCAGCAGCTTACAGGAGAAGGGGGTTGACTATGGCTACACCTTC
NA	TRBV3-1/TRBV3-2	NA	TRBJ2-3	CASSQSTTQYF	TGTGCCAGCAGCCAATCTACGACGCAGTATTTT
few	TRBV2	TRBD1	TRBJ2-2	CASNRQGARTGELFF	TGTGCCAGCAACCGACAGGGGGCGCGCACCGGGGAGCTGTTTTTT
NA	TRBV18	TRBD1	TRBJ1-2	CASSQPMGQLYGYTF	TGTGCCAGCTCACAACCAATGGGACAGCTCTATGGCTACACCTTC
NA	TRBV3-1/TRBV3-2	NA	TRBJ1-5	CASSFGGDFGQPQHF	TGTGCCAGCAGCTTTGGGGGGGATTTCGGTCAGCCCCAGCATTTT
few	TRBV7-6	TRBD2	TRBJ2-5	CASSLVGGGGAGETQYF	TGTGCCAGCAGCTTAGTGGGCGGCGGGGGGGCTGGAGAGACCCAGTACTTC
NA	TRBV5-1	TRBD1	TRBJ1-2	CASSTGQPDYGYTF	TGCGCCAGCAGCACGGGACAGCCGGACTATGGCTACACCTTC
NA	TRBV13	TRBD1	TRBJ1-2	CASSRDRGQVYGYTF	TGTGCCAGCAGCCGGGACAGGGGGCAGGTCTATGGCTACACCTTC
NA	TRBV7-9	TRBD1	TRBJ2-3	CASSSFGRGQIDTQYF	TGTGCCAGCAGCTCCTTCGGCAGGGGGCAGATAGATACGCAGTATTTT
NA	TRBV5-1	NA	TRBJ2-1	CASSFSGNYNEQFF	TGCGCCAGCAGCTTTTCGGGGAACTACAATGAGCAGTTCTTC
NA	TRBV19	NA	TRBJ1-4	CASSVETNEKLFF	TGTGCCAGTAGTGTCGAGACAAATGAAAAACTGTTTTTT
NA	TRBV5-1	TRBD2	TRBJ2-3	CASRPTSGGAGDTQYF	TGCGCCAGCAGACCGACTAGCGGGGGGGCGGGAGATACGCAGTATTTT
NA	TRBV7-6	TRBD1	TRBJ1-6	CASSSGQGANSPLHF	TGTGCCAGCAGCAGTGGACAGGGGGCCAATTCACCCCTCCACTTT
NA	TRBV4-1	NA	TRBJ1-6	CASSQGSSGREGIFALHF	TGCGCCAGCAGCCAAGGTTCATCCGGGCGGGAGGGGATATTTGCCCTCCACTTT
NA	TRBV27	NA	TRBJ2-1	CASRKGVHNEQFF	TGTGCCAGCAGGAAAGGGGTCCACAATGAGCAGTTCTTC
NA	TRBV5-1	NA	TRBJ2-5	CASSLGRQSSQDVDF	TGCGCCAGCAGCTTGGGTAGGCAGTCTAGCCAGGACGTGGACTTC
few	TRBV11-2	TRBD2	TRBJ2-5	CASTSPGLAGSGTQYF	TGTGCCAGCACCTCACCCGGACTAGCGGGGTCGGGGACCCAGTACTTC
NA	TRBV6-5	TRBD1	TRBJ1-6	CASSDRERSPLHF	TGTGCCAGCTCGGACAGGGAAAGGTCACCCCTCCACTTT
NA	TRBV7-3	TRBD1	TRBJ2-2	CASSSDRANTGELFF	TGTGCCAGCAGCTCCGACAGGGCGAACACCGGGGAGCTGTTTTTT
NA	TRBV5-5	NA	TRBJ1-1	CASSLESEAFF	TGTGCCAGCAGCTTGGAGAGTGAAGCTTTCTTT
once	TRBV6-5	TRBD1	TRBJ1-4	CASSYSRDRGLEKLFF	TGTGCCAGCAGTTACTCGAGAGACAGGGGGTTGGAAAAACTGTTTTTT
NA	TRBV27	NA	TRBJ2-1	CASSLRAPYNEQFF	TGTGCCAGCAGTTTGAGGGCGCCCTACAATGAGCAGTTCTTC
NA	TRBV2	TRBD1	TRBJ1-4	CASRMTGGAGEKLFF	TGTGCCAGCAGAATGACAGGGGGCGCGGGGGAAAAACTGTTTTTT
few	TRBV5-1	TRBD2	TRBJ2-7	CASRTLAGASYEQYF	TGCGCCAGCCGGACCCTAGCGGGGGCCTCCTACGAGCAGTACTTC
NA	TRBV7-9	NA	TRBJ1-1	CASSLDTYRVGDTEAFF	TGTGCCAGCAGCTTAGACACCTACAGGGTAGGGGACACTGAAGCTTTCTTT
NA	TRBV18	TRBD2	TRBJ2-1	CASSPTSGGYNEQFF	TGTGCCAGCTCCCCGACTAGCGGGGGTTACAATGAGCAGTTCTTC
NA	TRBV2	NA	TRBJ1-1	CASSILPRTEAFF	TGTGCCAGCAGCATTCTACCGCGGACTGAAGCTTTCTTT
NA	TRBV12-5	NA	TRBJ2-6	CASALQGAGANVLTF	TGTGCTAGTGCCCTGCAAGGGGCTGGGGCCAACGTCCTGACTTTC
NA	TRBV6-5	NA	TRBJ1-1	CASSYWSSGNTEAFF	TGTGCCAGCAGTTATTGGTCCAGCGGGAACACTGAAGCTTTCTTT
NA	TRBV30	NA	TRBJ2-3	CAWGTGSGTDTQYF	TGTGCCTGGGGTACAGGGTCGGGCACAGATACGCAGTATTTT
NA	TRBV9	TRBD1	TRBJ2-1	CASSGQGAGDREQFF	TGTGCCAGCAGCGGACAGGGGGCGGGTGATAGAGAGCAGTTCTTC